This TCR beta chain was found in a study of control samples from healthy donors and cancer patients. Trimming took 3 bases from V and 9 from J, leaving 22 bases between them. This CDR3 region has 16 residues. CDR1 and CDR2 from the germline V gene are LGHDT and YNNKEL (reference sequence). Here immunoSEQ multiplex PCR was the method, and the copy in TCRdb shows in-frame clones only, minus some. The repertoire includes roughly 47,000 clones, over 75% of them detected once, and roughly a tenth sits in the top ten. The chain has TRBV3-1 (or the pseudogene TRBV3-2) and TRBJ2-3, with D possibly being TRBD2 (6 bases). This TCR came from an older woman with lung cancer. The sample comprised PBMCs. CDR3 DNA: TGTGCCAGCAGCCATGACGAGGCCTCGGGAGTCGTGACGCAGTATTTT. Encoded protein: CASSHDEASGVVTQYF.